The subject of this entry is one TCR beta chain. Per the authors' pipeline: For nucleated cells, counts were estimated from reference gene primer amplification. Using immunoSEQ multiplex PCR, the repertoire was profiled, and TCRdb retains in-frame clones only, with some absent. The V and J calls and clone size come from that table; D and trimming were worked out from the DNA. Counted here are more than 300,000 clones, about 90% occurring once; the ten biggest clones make up more than 9%. Enrolment of Seattle patients took place during active infection, and they were followed longitudinally. The data are from a study of blood T cell repertoires in COVID-19. Trimming cost V 9 bases and J 5 bases, with 16 bases left between them. The CDR3 totals 13 residues. The germline V gene encodes CDR1 LNHDA and CDR2 SQIVND (reference sequence).

V and J are TRBV19 and TRBJ1-1; D unresolved. The receptor was isolated from a woman aged 25 to 39 with COVID-19, enrolled during active disease. The specimen was peripheral blood. CDR3: CASGEGRRTEAFF. As DNA, the CDR3 is TGTGCCAGCGGGGAGGGCAGGAGGACTGAAGCTTTCTTT.